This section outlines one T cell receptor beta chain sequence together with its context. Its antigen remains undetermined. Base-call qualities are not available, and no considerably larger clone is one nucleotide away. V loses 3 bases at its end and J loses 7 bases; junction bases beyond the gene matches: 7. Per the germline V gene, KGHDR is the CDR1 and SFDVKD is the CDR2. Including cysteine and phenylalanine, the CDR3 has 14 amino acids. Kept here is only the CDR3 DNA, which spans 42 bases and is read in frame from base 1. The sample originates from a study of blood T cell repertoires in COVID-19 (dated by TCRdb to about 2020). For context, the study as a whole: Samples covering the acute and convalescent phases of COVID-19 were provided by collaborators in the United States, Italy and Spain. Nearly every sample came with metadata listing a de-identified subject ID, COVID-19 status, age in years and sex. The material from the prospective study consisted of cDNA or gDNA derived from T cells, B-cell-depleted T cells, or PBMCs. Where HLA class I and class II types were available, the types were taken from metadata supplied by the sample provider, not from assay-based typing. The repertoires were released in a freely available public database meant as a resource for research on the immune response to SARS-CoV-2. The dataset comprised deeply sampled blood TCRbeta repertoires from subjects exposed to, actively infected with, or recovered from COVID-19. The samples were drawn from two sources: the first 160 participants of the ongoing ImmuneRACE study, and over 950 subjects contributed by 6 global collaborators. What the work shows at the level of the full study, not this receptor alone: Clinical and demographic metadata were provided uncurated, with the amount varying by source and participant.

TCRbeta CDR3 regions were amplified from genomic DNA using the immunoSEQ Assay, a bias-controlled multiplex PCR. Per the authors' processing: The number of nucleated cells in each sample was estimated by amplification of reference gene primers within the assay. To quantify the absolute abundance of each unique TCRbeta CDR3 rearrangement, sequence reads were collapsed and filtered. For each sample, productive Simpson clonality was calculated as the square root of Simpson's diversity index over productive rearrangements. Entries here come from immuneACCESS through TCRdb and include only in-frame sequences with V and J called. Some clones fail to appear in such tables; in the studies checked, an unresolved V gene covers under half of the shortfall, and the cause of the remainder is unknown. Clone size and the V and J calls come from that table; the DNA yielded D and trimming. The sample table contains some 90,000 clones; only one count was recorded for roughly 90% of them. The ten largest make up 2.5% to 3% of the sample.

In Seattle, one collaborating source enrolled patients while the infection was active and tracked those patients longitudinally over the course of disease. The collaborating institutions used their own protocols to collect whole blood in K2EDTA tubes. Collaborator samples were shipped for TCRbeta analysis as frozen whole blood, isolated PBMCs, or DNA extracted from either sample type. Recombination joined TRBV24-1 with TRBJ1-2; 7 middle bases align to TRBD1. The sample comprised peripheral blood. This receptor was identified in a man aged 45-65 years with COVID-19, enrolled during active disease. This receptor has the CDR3 CATSDATGDGGYTF. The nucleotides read TGTGCCACCAGTGATGCCACAGGGGATGGTGGCTACACCTTC.